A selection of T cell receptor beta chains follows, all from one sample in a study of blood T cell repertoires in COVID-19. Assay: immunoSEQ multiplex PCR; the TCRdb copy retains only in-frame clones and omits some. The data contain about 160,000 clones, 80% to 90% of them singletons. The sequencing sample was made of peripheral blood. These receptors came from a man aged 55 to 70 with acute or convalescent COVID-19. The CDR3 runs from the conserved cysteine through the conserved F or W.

cdr3_aa: CASTLGTGGSYEQYF
v_call: TRBV6-6
j_call: TRBJ2-7

cdr3_aa: CASSPLQGENGYTF
v_call: TRBV18
j_call: TRBJ1-2

cdr3_aa: CASSESRFSGNTIYF
v_call: TRBV18
j_call: TRBJ1-3

cdr3_aa: CASSPKGSQETQYF
v_call: TRBV18
j_call: TRBJ2-5

cdr3_aa: CASSAPGTGDSPLHF
v_call: TRBV7-2
j_call: TRBJ1-6

cdr3_aa: CASSLYPQGLGTEAFF
v_call: TRBV7-2
j_call: TRBJ1-1

cdr3_aa: CATSTGGLADVSYNEQFF
v_call: TRBV15
j_call: TRBJ2-1

cdr3_aa: CASSQDSGSSYEQYF
v_call: TRBV4-2
j_call: TRBJ2-7

cdr3_aa: CASSPGQHNEQFF
v_call: TRBV5-1
j_call: TRBJ2-1

cdr3_aa: CASSYGSSPISSEQYF
v_call: TRBV6-5
j_call: TRBJ2-7

cdr3_aa: CASRDRNPGTSYEQFF
v_call: TRBV10-2
j_call: TRBJ2-1

cdr3_aa: CASSFWGGTGELFF
v_call: TRBV5-4
j_call: TRBJ2-2

cdr3_aa: CASSPSSGVGNTIYF
v_call: TRBV18
j_call: TRBJ1-3

cdr3_aa: CASSQDVRRDNSPLHF
v_call: TRBV3-1/TRBV3-2
j_call: TRBJ1-6

cdr3_aa: CASSPGGGRSYEQYF
v_call: TRBV5-4
j_call: TRBJ2-7

cdr3_aa: CASSQVGSGVGEQYF
v_call: TRBV4-3
j_call: TRBJ2-7

cdr3_aa: CATSDSTVPFRGYTF
v_call: TRBV24-1
j_call: TRBJ1-2

cdr3_aa: CASSPSPQGRQETQYF
v_call: TRBV19
j_call: TRBJ2-5

cdr3_aa: CASSEFGLAGANEQFF
v_call: TRBV2
j_call: TRBJ2-1

cdr3_aa: CASSRVPGLAGGPISTQYF
v_call: TRBV3-1/TRBV3-2
j_call: TRBJ2-3